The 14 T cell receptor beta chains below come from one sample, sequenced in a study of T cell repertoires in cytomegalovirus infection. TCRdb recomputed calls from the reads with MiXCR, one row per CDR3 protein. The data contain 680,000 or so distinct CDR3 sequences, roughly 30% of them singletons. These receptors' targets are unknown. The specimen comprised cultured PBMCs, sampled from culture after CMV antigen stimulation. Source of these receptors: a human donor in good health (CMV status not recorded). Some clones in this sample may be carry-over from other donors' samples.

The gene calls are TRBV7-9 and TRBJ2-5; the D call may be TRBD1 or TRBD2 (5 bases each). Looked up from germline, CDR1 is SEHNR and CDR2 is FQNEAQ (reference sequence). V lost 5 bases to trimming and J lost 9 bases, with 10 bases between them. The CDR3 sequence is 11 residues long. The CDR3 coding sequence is TGTGCCAGCAGCGCTCGAGGGGCCCAGTACTTC. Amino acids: CASSARGAQYF.

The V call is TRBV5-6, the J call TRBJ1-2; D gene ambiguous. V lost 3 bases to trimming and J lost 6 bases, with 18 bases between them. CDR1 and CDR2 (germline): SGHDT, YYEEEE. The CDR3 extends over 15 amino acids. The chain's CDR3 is CASSSSGQEVDGYTF. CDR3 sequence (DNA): TGTGCCAGCAGCTCCTCCGGCCAGGAGGTCGATGGCTACACCTTC. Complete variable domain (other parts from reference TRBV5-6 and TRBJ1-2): DAGVTQSPTHLIKTRGQQVTLRCSPKSGHDTVSWYQQALGQGPQFIFQYYEEEERQRGNFPDRFSGHQFPNYSSELNVNALLLGDSALYLCASSSSGQEVDGYTFGSGTRLTVV.

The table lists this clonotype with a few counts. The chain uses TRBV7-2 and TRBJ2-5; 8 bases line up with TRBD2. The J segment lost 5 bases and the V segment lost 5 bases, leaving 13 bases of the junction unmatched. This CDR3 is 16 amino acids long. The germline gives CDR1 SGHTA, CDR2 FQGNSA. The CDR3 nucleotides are TGTGCCAGCAGCCCGCGGGGGGCGGAGTGGGGGGAGACCCAGTACTTC. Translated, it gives CASSPRGAEWGETQYF.

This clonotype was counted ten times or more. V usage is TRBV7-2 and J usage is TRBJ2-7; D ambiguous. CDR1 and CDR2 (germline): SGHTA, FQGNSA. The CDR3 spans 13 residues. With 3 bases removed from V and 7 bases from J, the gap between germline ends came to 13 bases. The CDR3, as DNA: TGTGCCAGCAGCTTCTCCCCGAAGGGTGAGCAGTACTTC. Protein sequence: CASSFSPKGEQYF.

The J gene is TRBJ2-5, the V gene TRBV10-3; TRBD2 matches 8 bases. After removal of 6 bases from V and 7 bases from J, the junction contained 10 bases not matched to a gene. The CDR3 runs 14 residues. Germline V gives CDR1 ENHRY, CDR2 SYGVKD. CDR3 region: CAISALAAEGTQYF. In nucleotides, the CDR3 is TGTGCCATCAGCGCACTAGCGGCGGAGGGGACCCAGTACTTC.

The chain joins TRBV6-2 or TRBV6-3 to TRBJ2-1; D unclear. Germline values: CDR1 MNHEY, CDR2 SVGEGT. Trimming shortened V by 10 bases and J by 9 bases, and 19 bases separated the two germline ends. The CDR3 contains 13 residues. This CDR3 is CATRPINSGEQFF. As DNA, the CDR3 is TGTGCCACCCGACCCATAAACTCCGGTGAGCAGTTCTTC.

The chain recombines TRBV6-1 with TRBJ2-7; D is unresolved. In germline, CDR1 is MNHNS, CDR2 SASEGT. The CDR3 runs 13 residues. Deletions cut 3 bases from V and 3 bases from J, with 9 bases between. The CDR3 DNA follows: TGTGCCAGCAGTGAGGTGGAGAGCTACGAGCAGTACTTC. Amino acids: CASSEVESYEQYF.

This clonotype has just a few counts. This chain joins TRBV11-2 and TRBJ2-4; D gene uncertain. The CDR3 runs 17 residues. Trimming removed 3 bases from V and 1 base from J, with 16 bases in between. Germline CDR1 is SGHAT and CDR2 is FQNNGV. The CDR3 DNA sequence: TGTGCCAGCAGCTTTGAAACGTTTCGGCCGGCCAAAAACATTCAGTACTTC. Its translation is CASSFETFRPAKNIQYF.

CDR3 in DNA: TGCGCCAGCAGCTTGTCAACAGGGGCTAATGAAAAACTGTTTTTT. Translation gives CASSLSTGANEKLFF. V is TRBV5-1 and J is TRBJ1-4; 7 bases are a match to TRBD1. From germline, CDR1 is SGHRS and CDR2 YFSETQ. The CDR3 loop spans 15 amino acids. With 1 base clipped from V and 3 bases from J, the junction kept 3 bases outside the gene matches.

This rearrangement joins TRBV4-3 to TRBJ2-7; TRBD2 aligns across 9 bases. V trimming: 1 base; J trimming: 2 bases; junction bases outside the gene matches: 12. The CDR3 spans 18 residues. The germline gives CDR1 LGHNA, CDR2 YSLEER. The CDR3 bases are TGCGCCAGCAGCCAAGTTCTCCCACGAGAGCGGGAGGCCTACGAGCAGTACTTC. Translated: CASSQVLPREREAYEQYF.

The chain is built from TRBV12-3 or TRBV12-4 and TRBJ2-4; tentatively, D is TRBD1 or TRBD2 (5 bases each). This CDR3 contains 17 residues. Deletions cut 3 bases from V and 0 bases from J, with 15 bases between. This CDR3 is CASSFPKGTLAKNIQYF. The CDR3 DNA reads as TGTGCCAGCAGTTTTCCCAAAGGGACCTTAGCCAAAAACATTCAGTACTTC.

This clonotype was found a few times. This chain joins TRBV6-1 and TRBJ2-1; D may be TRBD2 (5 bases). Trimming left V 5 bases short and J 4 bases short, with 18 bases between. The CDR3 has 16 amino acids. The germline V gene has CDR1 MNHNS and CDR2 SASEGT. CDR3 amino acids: CASSTLWRQEYNEQFF. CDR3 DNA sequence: TGTGCCAGCAGTACCCTTTGGAGGCAGGAGTACAATGAGCAGTTCTTC.

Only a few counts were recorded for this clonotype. The chain's CDR3 is CASSQEDGSFSTDTQYF. The CDR3 nucleotides are TGCGCCAGCAGCCAAGAGGACGGATCTTTTAGCACAGATACGCAGTATTTT. The rearrangement links TRBV4-1 to TRBJ2-3; D gene unclear. Deletions cut 0 bases from V and 0 bases from J, with 13 bases between. The CDR3 totals 17 residues. Germline V gene sequence: CDR1 MGHRA, CDR2 YSYEKL.

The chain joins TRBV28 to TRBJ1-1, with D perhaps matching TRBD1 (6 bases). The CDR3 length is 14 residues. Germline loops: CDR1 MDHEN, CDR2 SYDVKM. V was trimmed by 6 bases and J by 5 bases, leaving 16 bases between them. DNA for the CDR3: TGTGCCAGCAGAGGGTGGAGGGGGAGTACTGAAGCTTTCTTT. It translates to CASRGWRGSTEAFF.